The entry below gives a single T cell receptor (beta chain) sequence along with its context. Its antigen is unidentified. The CDR3 has 14 residues. Germline V gives CDR1 MNHEY, CDR2 SVGAGI. Trimming left V 6 bases short and J 5 bases short, with 16 bases between. PCR used 60 Vbeta primers and 13 Jbeta primers. Assay: immunoSEQ multiplex PCR; the TCRdb copy retains only in-frame clones and omits some. The table lists approximately 170,000 clones, with approximately 0.8% in the top ten. These data belong to a study of cytomegalovirus exposure and HLA in healthy donors. The study's findings and limits: HLA allele associations emerged for around 16,000 TCR beta sequences in a later analysis, at 0.05 false discovery rate. A later analysis found common viral pathogens apparently linked to several of the most significant clusters. Data from an earlier analysis indicated that most TCR beta V segments were productive either about 90% or about 30% of the time. Reports state that TCR beta sequences accurately predicted most subjects' HLA-A and HLA-B alleles.

The sequencing input was PBMCs. The genes are TRBV6-5 and TRBJ2-5; D might be TRBD2 (5 bases). The clonotype originates from a woman aged 18-29 years in good health and CMV-seropositive. The CDR3 coding sequence is TGTGCCAGCAGGGACGAGTACCGGAGGGAGACCCAGTACTTC. The encoded protein is CASRDEYRRETQYF.